This TCR beta chain comes out of a study of T cell responses to AZD1222 COVID-19 vaccine (dated by TCRdb to the early 2020s). Regarding the study in general: TCR sequencing was performed for 230 to 250 trial participants, of whom some 200 were given two doses of AZD1222 and approximately 26 were given two doses of MenACWY control vaccine. Enrollment into the trials was organized by age into subgroups of 18-55, 56-69 and 70-plus years, and those subgroups contained around 150, 28 and 57 TCR-sequenced participants, respectively. The research as a whole found: The whole spike protein was spanned by vaccine-associated CD4 TCRs, and dominant responses were seen in regions 160-218 and 743-854. Participants were mostly white British, with more females than males. The authors suggested clonal diversity may have been underestimated. Conclusions about previously exposed vaccinees are limited, since just five to seven AZD1222 recipients were seropositive for SARS-CoV-2 at baseline. Reportedly, almost half of the unique spike-specific TCRs recognized epitopes lying outside the regions that are mutated in the B.1.351 and B.1.1.7 variants. Because no day 14 peak-response samples were available, repertoires were characterized only after the peak T cell response. The 56-69-year group was small, and its depth increase did not reach significance, likely because of low power. After two AZD1222 doses, spike-specific TCR breadth and depth were significantly higher than at day 0 and than in MenACWY recipients.

As to this clone: The antigen it binds to is not known. Base quality data are lacking; no much larger clone is found one base away.

From cysteine to phenylalanine, the CDR3 is 15 amino acids long. The retained sequence is limited to the CDR3, 45 bases, with the frame set at the first base. V is clipped by 3 bases and J by 0 bases, and the sequence between their germline boundaries is 10 bases long. Sequences MDHEN (CDR1) and SYDVKM (CDR2) are obtained from the germline V gene. The sample's time point label, decoded: about 28 days (+/-7) after the second vaccine dose. AZD1222 recipients given second doses at about 4 weeks or at about 12 weeks were pooled, since spike-specific TCR depth and breadth were not found to differ between the two schedules. Samples from vaccinated people were obtained from the UK trials COV001 and COV002, which included a single-blind randomized controlled phase 2/3 trial of AZD1222 (ChAdOx1 nCoV-19) in healthy adults. Trial participant PBMC samples were collected at day 0 and day 28 after the second dose for TCRbeta chain sequencing.

The CDR3 regions of human TCRbeta chains were analyzed by immunosequencing. Processing in the source paper ran as follows. TCRs in the repertoires were matched against a reference library of SARS-CoV-2-specific TCRs that had been generated with the MIRA antigen-specificity platform. Breadth was defined as the fraction of unique TCRs that were SARS-CoV-2-associated. Depth was defined as the fraction of total T cells that were SARS-CoV-2-associated. Using the MIRA data, every spike-specific TCR was mapped to the spike region that the TCR reacted to and assigned to either a CD4 or a CD8 class. Log10-transformed breadth and depth values were compared by one-way ANOVA with Sidak's multiple comparisons tests. The clones in this table, taken by TCRdb from immuneACCESS, are in-frame only. Not every clone is retained; where verified, under half of the shortfall comes from an unresolved V gene, and the cause of the rest is unknown. V and J calls and clone size follow that table, whereas D and trimming were derived from the DNA. Recorded for this sample are about 140,000 clones; around 93% of them occurred a single time. The ten largest clones take up 3.5% to 4.5% of the sample.

The source was peripheral blood, collected 28 days after the second AZD1222 dose. The rearranged chain carries TRBV28 and TRBJ2-3, with TRBD2 tentatively as D gene (5 bases match). The TCR comes from an adult who received the AZD1222 COVID-19 vaccine. The CDR3 protein sequence reads: CASSFQAGSTDTQYF. In nucleotides, the sequence is TGTGCCAGCAGTTTTCAGGCGGGTAGCACAGATACGCAGTATTTT.